A selection of T cell receptor beta chains follows, all from one sample in a study of T cells in narcolepsy. The method was immunoSEQ multiplex PCR; TCRdb's version includes in-frame clones alone and lacks a portion of them. The sample contains about 33,000 clones, roughly 90% of which appear only once. Sequenced: CD45RA- memory CD4+ T cells from PBMCs. The receptors derive from a human donor with narcolepsy. CDR3s include the opening cysteine and the closing phenylalanine or tryptophan. A D gene is named only where the DNA matches it firmly. Clone size is stated in some rows and not others, as once, few, many or a class when expanded.

>-|TRBJ2-2|TRBV7-2|-
TGTGCCAGCAGCTTAGACAGGGGGACTATCCGGGAGCTGTTTTTT
CASSLDRGTIRELFF
>-|TRBJ1-2|TRBV28|-
TGTGCCACTCGTGGGGGGCCGCTGGGTGGCTACACCTTC
CATRGGPLGGYTF
>-|TRBJ2-4|TRBV10-3|-
TGTGCCATCAGTGGGGGGGTAGTGAACATTCAGTACTTC
CAISGGVVNIQYF
>-|TRBJ1-6|TRBV27|-
TGTGCCAGCAGTTTGGAACAGGGTGGAAGGTCACCCCTCCACTTT
CASSLEQGGRSPLHF
>-|TRBJ2-7|TRBV28|once
TGTGCCAGCAGTAAAACGACAGGATGGCAGTACTTC
CASSKTTGWQYF
>-|TRBJ2-6|TRBV28|once
TGTGCCAGCAGGGCAATGTGGGGGGCTGGGGCCAACGTCCTGACTTTC
CASRAMWGAGANVLTF
>TRBD1|TRBJ1-2|TRBV19|-
TGTGCCAGTAGGGCTAGGGGGACAGCGAAAAACTATGGCTACACCTTC
CASRARGTAKNYGYTF
>-|TRBJ1-1|TRBV29-1|-
TGCAGCGTTGAAACACACTGGAACACTGAAGCTTTCTTT
CSVETHWNTEAFF
>TRBD1|TRBJ2-7|TRBV19|once
TGTGCCAGTAGGACAGGGACCCTCGGAGAGCAGTACTTC
CASRTGTLGEQYF
>TRBD1|TRBJ2-4|TRBV5-6|-
TGTGCCAGCAGCTTGCTTTTGGGACAGGGAGCCAAAAACATTCAGTACTTC
CASSLLLGQGAKNIQYF
>-|TRBJ1-3|TRBV10-3|-
TGTGCCGTAACCCCCCAGAGCTCTGGAAACACCATATATTTT
CAVTPQSSGNTIYF
>-|TRBJ2-5|TRBV7-9|-
TGTGCCAGCAGCGCACAAGTGCTCCAAGAGACCCAGTACTTC
CASSAQVLQETQYF